The clone carrying this TCR beta chain was seen many times. The data are from a study of T cells after yellow fever vaccination. V lost 4 bases, J lost 2 bases, and 29 bases lay in between. This CDR3 is built from 19 residues. CDR1 and CDR2 (germline): DFQATT, SNEGSKA (reference sequence). TCRdb reanalysed the 5' RACE reads using MiXCR and keeps one entry per CDR3 protein. Of 150,000 or so distinct CDR3 sequences detected, about 6.2% appear once; the ten largest clones hold about 0.61%. The sequencing here drew on CD4+ T cells sorted from PBMCs, taken 10 days after the yellow fever booster vaccination. The chain couples TRBV20-1 to TRBJ2-5; D might be TRBD2 (5 bases). This receptor was obtained from a man between 25 and 39 years old who received the YFV17D yellow fever vaccine. In nucleotides, the CDR3 is TGCAGTGCTATCGAGGATTTTGGGGAGCCGGCCCCAAATCAAGAGACCCAGTACTTC. It specifies CSAIEDFGEPAPNQETQYF.